This T cell receptor beta chain was captured in a study of blood T cell repertoires in COVID-19. Germline V gives CDR1 MDHEN, CDR2 SYDVKM. Trimming removed 5 bases from V and 2 bases from J; junction bases left unmatched: 3. This CDR3 is built from 13 residues. Sequencing was performed with immunoSEQ multiplex PCR; in TCRdb, only in-frame clones are kept and a portion is missing. The sample includes approximately 110,000 clones, roughly 81% of them seen just once. The sequenced sample consisted of peripheral blood. The chain recombines TRBV28 with TRBJ2-7, with 7 positions matching TRBD1. The TCR originated in a man between 40 and 49 years old with acute or convalescent COVID-19. The CDR3: CASSRTGPYEQYF. CDR3 nucleotide sequence: TGTGCCAGCAGTAGGACAGGACCCTACGAGCAGTACTTC.